This T cell receptor beta chain was sequenced during a study of shared clonotypes between healthy human individuals. Healthy HIV-negative adults without recent acute infections or vaccinations served as donors. CDR1 and CDR2 (germline): SGDLS, YYNGEE. J was trimmed by 0 bases and V by 0 bases; bases with no gene match: 1. The CDR3 is made up of 15 amino acids. Using ten immunoSEQ deep assay plates, investigators sequenced unsorted PBMC DNA. Generated by immunoSEQ multiplex PCR, the TCRdb table keeps only in-frame clones and is missing some. The sample has approximately 460,000 clones, approximately 77% seen once.

The chain couples TRBV9 to TRBJ2-7, with TRBD2 matching 9 bases. This receptor was identified in a woman between 40 and 50 years old in good health. Some clones in this sample may be carry-over from other donors' samples. The sequencing sample was made of PBMCs. This chain's CDR3 is CASSVGLADSYEQYF. The CDR3 DNA sequence: TGTGCCAGCAGCGTAGGACTAGCGGACTCCTACGAGCAGTACTTC.